The 10 T cell receptor beta chains below were found in one sample sequenced in a study of T cells in localized non-small cell lung cancer. The assay was immunoSEQ multiplex PCR, and TCRdb's table has in-frame clones only and misses some. The top ten clones hold roughly a fifth of a sample with about 12,000 clones, about 83% of them seen once. The source was peripheral blood, collected before any cancer treatment. These receptors were obtained from a male donor aged 60 or over with stage I lung adenocarcinoma.

The chain employs TRBV6-5 and TRBJ2-5, with D perhaps matching TRBD2 (5 bases). Germline lookup yields CDR1 MNHEY and CDR2 SVGAGI. The CDR3 is 13 amino acids. V dropped 6 bases and J dropped 5 bases, with 13 bases sitting between them. The CDR3 nucleotides read TGTGCCAGCAGCCGGACCCAGCGGGAGACCCAGTACTTC. Amino acid sequence: CASSRTQRETQYF.

The chain uses TRBV2 and TRBJ2-2; D gene uncertain. This CDR3 region has 14 residues. V was pared by 4 bases and J by 6 bases, with 12 bases between. CDR1 SNHLY and CDR2 FYNNEI come from the germline V gene. The DNA of the CDR3 is TGTGCCAGCAGTGCGACTCTAGGCTCCGGGGAGCTGTTTTTT. This sequence encodes CASSATLGSGELFF. The full variable domain, in which reference TRBV2 and TRBJ2-2 provide the parts outside the CDR3, is EPEVTQTPSHQVTQMGQEVILRCVPISNHLYFYWYRQILGQKVEFLVSFYNNEISEKSEIFDDQFSVERPDGSNFTLKIRSTKLEDSAMYFCASSATLGSGELFFGEGSRLTVL.

This clone was counted a single time. V gene TRBV27 combines with J gene TRBJ1-2, with D uncertain. With 6 bases removed from V and 5 bases from J, the gap between germline ends came to 13 bases. The germline V gene encodes CDR1 MNHEY and CDR2 SMNVEV (reference sequence). This CDR3 has 13 residues. CDR3 amino acids: CASSRKVSYGYTF. CDR3 coding DNA: TGTGCCAGCAGCCGTAAGGTCTCGTATGGCTACACCTTC.

The chain recombines TRBV6-6 with TRBJ1-4; unclear D gene. The V end lost 11 bases, the J end lost 1 base, and 14 bases lay between the germline ends. Germline CDR1 MNHNY, CDR2 SVGAGI (reference sequence). The CDR3 has 14 amino acids. The CDR3 sequence is CAARSGGTNEKLFF. CDR3 coding DNA: TGTGCCGCGCGGTCGGGTGGAACTAATGAAAAACTGTTTTTT.

V gene TRBV6-6 combines with J gene TRBJ2-6; TRBD1 agrees at 7 bases. Germline assignment: CDR1 MNHNY and CDR2 SVGAGI (reference sequence). V trimming: 5 bases; J trimming: 2 bases; junction bases outside the gene matches: 3. The CDR3 runs to 15 residues. The CDR3 is CASSLQGTGANVLTF. The CDR3 nucleotides read TGTGCCAGCAGTCTACAGGGGACTGGGGCCAACGTCCTGACTTTC.

This chain uses TRBV15 with TRBJ1-4; 7 bases align to TRBD1. The CDR3 length is 14 residues. J gave up 5 bases and V 4 bases, and 4 bases lay outside the gene matches. Germline V CDR1 and CDR2: LNHNV, YYDKDF (reference sequence). The CDR3 protein is CATSNDRVNEKLFF. DNA for the CDR3: TGTGCCACCAGCAACGACAGGGTAAATGAAAAACTGTTTTTT.

The chain combines TRBV5-1 with TRBJ1-1; D unclear. The germline CDR1 and CDR2 sequences are SGHRS and YFSETQ. The V and J ends lost 2 bases and 1 base respectively, with 9 bases between them. CDR3 size: 14 residues. DNA of the CDR3: TGCGCCAGCAGCTTCAGAGGAAGGAACACTGAAGCTTTCTTT. Its translation: CASSFRGRNTEAFF.

The chain links TRBV15 to TRBJ1-4; D uncertain. V lost 3 bases and J lost 1, with 9 bases in between. The CDR3 is 15 residues long. Per germline, CDR1 LNHNV and CDR2 YYDKDF (reference sequence). CDR3 amino acids: CATSRNQLTNEKLFF. The CDR3 nucleotides read TGTGCCACCAGCAGGAATCAGTTAACTAATGAAAAACTGTTTTTT.

V usage is TRBV20-1 and J usage is TRBJ2-7; D call uncertain. Germline CDR1 DFQATT, CDR2 SNEGSKA (reference sequence). This CDR3 has 11 amino acids. Trimming removed 2 bases at V and 7 bases at J, with 9 bases between. The CDR3 is CSARLVQEQYF. In nucleotides, the CDR3 is TGCAGTGCTAGACTTGTGCAGGAGCAGTACTTC.

The chain carries TRBV13 and TRBJ2-1, with D unresolved. Germline V gives CDR1 PRHDT, CDR2 FYEKMQ (reference sequence). The CDR3 contains 15 residues. The V end was cut by 4 bases, the J end by 0 bases, with 10 bases between. DNA for the CDR3: TGTGCCAGCAGCTCCCGGCAGGCCTCCTACAATGAGCAGTTCTTC. Its protein product is CASSSRQASYNEQFF.